A selection of T cell receptor beta chains follows, all from one sample in a study of T cells in Graves' hyperthyroidism and ophthalmopathy. One entry per CDR3 protein, called by TCRdb with MiXCR from the multiplex PCR reads. The table shows about 400,000 distinct CDR3 sequences, with over 13% occurring only once. The sample consisted of blood. The receptors come from a man aged 45-60 years with Graves' ophthalmopathy. The CDR3 runs from the conserved cysteine through the conserved F or W. A D gene is named only where the DNA matches it firmly. Clone size, where shown, is once, few, many, or a class for clones that have expanded.

V: TRBV5-1; size: -; J: TRBJ2-3; D: TRBD2; DNA: TGCGCCAGCAGCGAAACTAGCGGGAGATTGTTCGGCACAGATACGCAGTATTTT; CDR3: CASSETSGRLFGTDTQYF
V: TRBV2; size: -; J: TRBJ2-2; D: -; DNA: TGTGCCAGCAGTGTCAACCGCCGGGAGCTGTTTTTT; CDR3: CASSVNRRELFF
V: TRBV6-5; size: many; J: TRBJ1-1; D: -; DNA: TGTGCCAGCAGTTACGGGGGAGCGGTCACTGAAGCTTTCTTT; CDR3: CASSYGGAVTEAFF
V: TRBV2; size: many; J: TRBJ2-1; D: TRBD2; DNA: TGTGCCAGCAGTGACGGGACTAGTCGAAAGAACAATGAGCAGTTCTTC; CDR3: CASSDGTSRKNNEQFF
V: TRBV20-1; size: few; J: TRBJ1-1; D: -; DNA: TGCAGTGCCAAACGGGGGGCCTTAAAGCGAGCTTTCTTT; CDR3: CSAKRGALKRAFF
V: TRBV7-8; size: few; J: TRBJ1-4; D: -; DNA: TGTGCCAGCAGCCTATCGCCAACTAATGAAAAACTGTTTTTT; CDR3: CASSLSPTNEKLFF
V: TRBV28; size: many; J: TRBJ2-3; D: -; DNA: TGTGCCAGCAGTAGCCGGTTGCGGGGTAGCACAGATACGCAGTATTTT; CDR3: CASSSRLRGSTDTQYF
V: TRBV11-2; size: many; J: TRBJ2-7; D: -; DNA: TGTGCCAGCAGCTTAGTGCCGGGACCCGCCTACGAGCAGTACTTC; CDR3: CASSLVPGPAYEQYF
V: TRBV9; size: many; J: TRBJ2-1; D: TRBD2; DNA: TGTGCCAGCAGCGTAGCCCCGACAGGAAGAGGACTAGCGGGGCCAAATGAGCAGTTCTTC; CDR3: CASSVAPTGRGLAGPNEQFF
V: TRBV9; size: -; J: TRBJ1-2; D: TRBD1; DNA: TGTGCCAGCAGCGATGAAACCGGGACAGGGGGGTCGAACTATGGCTACACCTTC; CDR3: CASSDETGTGGSNYGYTF
V: TRBV5-1; size: -; J: TRBJ2-1; D: -; DNA: TGCGCCAGCAGTGCGGGACCACCCACCCTTCCTTACAATGAGCAGTTCTTC; CDR3: CASSAGPPTLPYNEQFF
V: TRBV19; size: -; J: TRBJ2-1; D: -; DNA: TGTGCCAGCGCCGGGACCACCTACAATGAGCAGTTCTTC; CDR3: CASAGTTYNEQFF
V: TRBV12-3/TRBV12-4; size: many; J: TRBJ2-2; D: -; DNA: TGTGCCAGCGGAGAAACCGGGGAGCTGTTTTTT; CDR3: CASGETGELFF
V: TRBV7-2; size: many; J: TRBJ2-5; D: -; DNA: TGTGCCAGCAGCTTATCATCGTCGGTCGGGCAAGAGACCCAGTACTTC; CDR3: CASSLSSSVGQETQYF
V: TRBV9; size: few; J: TRBJ1-5; D: TRBD1; DNA: TGTGCCAGCAGCGTAGGGACAGGGGATGATCAGCCCCAGCATTTT; CDR3: CASSVGTGDDQPQHF
V: TRBV4-1; size: many; J: TRBJ2-7; D: -; DNA: TGCGCCAGCAGCGCATCCGGGACACAAAACTCCTACGAGCAGTACTTC; CDR3: CASSASGTQNSYEQYF
V: TRBV2; size: many; J: TRBJ2-7; D: -; DNA: TGTGCCAGCAGTGAAGATAGGGGGGCTTACGAGCAGTACTTC; CDR3: CASSEDRGAYEQYF
V: TRBV20-1; size: few; J: TRBJ1-2; D: -; DNA: TGCAGTGCTAGAGATGCCTCAAATGGGGGTGGCTACACCTTC; CDR3: CSARDASNGGGYTF
V: TRBV7-9; size: many; J: TRBJ2-7; D: -; DNA: TGTGCCAGCAGCCCAGGACTTTCCTCCTACGAGCAGTACTTC; CDR3: CASSPGLSSYEQYF
V: TRBV30; size: many; J: TRBJ1-1; D: -; DNA: TGTGCCCGAACCCCTCCTCAAGAGAACACTGAAGCTTTCTTT; CDR3: CARTPPQENTEAFF
V: TRBV29-1; size: -; J: TRBJ2-5; D: -; DNA: TGCAGCGTCAGTGGCGGGGCAGAGACCCAGTACTTC; CDR3: CSVSGGAETQYF
V: TRBV12-3/TRBV12-4; size: -; J: TRBJ2-1; D: -; DNA: TGTGCCAGCAGTCCCGCGGGACTGCCCAATGAGCAGTTCTTC; CDR3: CASSPAGLPNEQFF
V: TRBV5-6; size: many; J: TRBJ1-1; D: -; DNA: TGTGCCAGCAGCAGGAGGGGGGGCGACGGAGCTTTCTTT; CDR3: CASSRRGGDGAFF
V: TRBV10-3; size: few; J: TRBJ2-3; D: -; DNA: TGTGCCATCAGTGACCCGAAAAAGGGGGCAGATACGCAGTATTTT; CDR3: CAISDPKKGADTQYF
V: TRBV4-1; size: few; J: TRBJ2-3; D: TRBD2; DNA: TGCGCCAGCAGCCTCCAGACTAGCGGTAGCACAGATACGCAGTATTTT; CDR3: CASSLQTSGSTDTQYF